A selection of T cell receptor beta chains follows, all from one sample in a study of radiotherapy plus CTLA-4 blockade in lung cancer. Data came from immunoSEQ multiplex PCR; TCRdb stores just in-frame clones and leaves some out. The table records 35,000 to 45,000 clones, approximately 72% of them present only once. The starting material was peripheral blood, obtained from a patient treated with radiotherapy plus ipilimumab. These TCRs come from a human donor with non-small cell lung cancer who had stable disease on radiotherapy plus ipilimumab. Each CDR3 is given with its conserved first and last residue. Rows may omit the clone size; those that give it use once, few, many or a size class.

TRBV6-5,NA,TRBJ2-7,CASRLSGAYEQYF
TRBV7-2,NA,TRBJ2-7,CASTHGGLPYEQYF
TRBV30,many,TRBJ1-2,CAWSTPGGFYGYTF
TRBV10-3,NA,TRBJ2-3,CAIQPRTSGSTDTQYF
TRBV5-1,NA,TRBJ1-1,CASSLVERNTEAFF
TRBV5-4,NA,TRBJ2-3,CASSLGQGISADTQYF
TRBV7-2,NA,TRBJ1-1,CASSSGEGRTEAFF
TRBV7-2,NA,TRBJ1-4,CASSLVPPLAGYEKLFF
TRBV7-2,NA,TRBJ1-2,CASSLAGQGSRGYTF
TRBV28,NA,TRBJ1-4,CASTPSGDRDEKLFF
TRBV5-6,few,TRBJ1-5,CASSLGLSNQPQHF
TRBV5-6,many,TRBJ2-7,CASSRGRGGARNEQYF
TRBV11-2,NA,TRBJ2-4,CASSPGTGKNIQYF
TRBV7-9,NA,TRBJ1-1,CASSSGGFAAGNTEAFF
TRBV9,NA,TRBJ1-1,CASSVARNTEAFF
TRBV6-1,NA,TRBJ2-1,CASSDRQISSGTSGQIEQFF
TRBV6-1,NA,TRBJ1-1,CASSDSKGPRTEAFF
TRBV6-1,NA,TRBJ1-5,CASSPGFTGNQPQHF
TRBV29-1,NA,NA,CSARTRSYEQYF
TRBV6-5,NA,TRBJ1-2,CASSYSSGKGGYTF
TRBV5-6,NA,TRBJ2-2,CASSLVSTGPGELFF
TRBV19,NA,TRBJ1-1,CASSIYESWGANTEAFF
TRBV5-1,NA,TRBJ2-1,CASSPGQGDYYNEQFF
TRBV7-9,NA,TRBJ2-7,CASSLGLADSYEQYF
TRBV29-1,NA,TRBJ2-2,CSVRLSGRYTGELFF
TRBV11-2,NA,TRBJ1-5,CASSLTGNSNQPQHF
TRBV30,NA,TRBJ2-3,CAWRTGGAQYF
TRBV7-9,NA,TRBJ1-4,CASSLGSSGQRNEKLFF
TRBV6-5,NA,TRBJ2-5,CASSAEAGRKTQYF
TRBV7-9,NA,TRBJ1-1,CASSLEGNTEAFF
TRBV2,NA,TRBJ1-2,CASRQAVDYGYTF
TRBV27,few,TRBJ1-2,CASSPRDRGSYGYTF
TRBV18,few,TRBJ2-7,CASSPEWSSSYEQYF
TRBV5-6,NA,TRBJ1-3,CASSMGQRSGNTIYF
TRBV25-1,NA,TRBJ1-3,CASSPMGDRSSGNTIYF
TRBV2,NA,TRBJ1-6,CASSEEAPGGNSPLHF
TRBV5-6,NA,TRBJ2-5,CASSFGLVTETQYF
TRBV27,NA,TRBJ1-2,CASSSQQGTYGYTF
TRBV5-6,NA,TRBJ2-4,CASSPNIIGKNIQYF
TRBV5-6,few,TRBJ2-2,CASSPMTGAGELFF
TRBV5-6,NA,TRBJ2-3,CASSLFRGAYTDTQYF
TRBV7-6,NA,TRBJ2-7,CASSVRDRGPYEQYF
TRBV5-6,NA,TRBJ1-1,CASSPTIGTGKAFF
TRBV9,NA,TRBJ2-3,CASSVGIQRGYTDTQYF
TRBV5-1,NA,TRBJ2-1,CASSSAGQGYNEQFF
TRBV9,NA,TRBJ1-3,CASSAPALRGSGNTIYF
TRBV18,NA,TRBJ1-5,CASSPQPPYSNQPQHF
TRBV7-9,NA,TRBJ1-1,CASSRSTQRQSEAFF
TRBV6-5,NA,TRBJ2-7,CASMNRNLNEQYF
TRBV2,few,TRBJ2-7,CASAGSRAYEQYF
TRBV7-9,NA,TRBJ2-7,CASSARGLPSIYEQYF